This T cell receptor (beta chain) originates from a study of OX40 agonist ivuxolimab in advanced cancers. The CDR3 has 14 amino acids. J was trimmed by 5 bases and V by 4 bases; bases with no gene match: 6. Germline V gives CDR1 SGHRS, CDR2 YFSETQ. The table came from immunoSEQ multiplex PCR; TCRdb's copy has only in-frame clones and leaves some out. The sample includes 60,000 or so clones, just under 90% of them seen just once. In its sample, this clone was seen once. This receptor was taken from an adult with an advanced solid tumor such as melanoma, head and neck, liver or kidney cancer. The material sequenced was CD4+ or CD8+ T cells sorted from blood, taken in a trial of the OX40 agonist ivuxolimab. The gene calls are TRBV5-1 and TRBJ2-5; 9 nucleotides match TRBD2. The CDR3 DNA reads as TGCGCCAGCAGCACTATAGCGGGAGCGGAGACCCAGTACTTC. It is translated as CASSTIAGAETQYF.